Listed below are T cell receptor beta chains from one sample, sequenced in a study of T cells in Graves' hyperthyroidism and ophthalmopathy. TCRdb reprocessed the multiplex PCR reads via MiXCR and lists one record per CDR3 protein. The sample contains roughly 700,000 distinct CDR3 sequences, 15% to 20% of which appear only once. Sample: blood. The receptors come from a middle-aged man with Graves' hyperthyroidism. Each CDR3 is given with its conserved first and last residue. A D gene is named only where the DNA matches it firmly. A row's size may be missing; if present it is once, few, many or a size class.

abundance	j_gene	d_gene	v_gene	CDR3nt	CDR3aa
.	TRBJ2-7	.	TRBV5-6	TGTGCCAGCAACCTCTCCCCGGAAGCCTACGAGCAGTACTTC	CASNLSPEAYEQYF
many	TRBJ1-3	.	TRBV11-2	TGTGCCAGCAGCTTAGTGGGCTTGAACTCTGGAAACACCATATATTTT	CASSLVGLNSGNTIYF
many	TRBJ2-7	.	TRBV6-2/TRBV6-3	TGTGCCACCTCCAAGGGGTCGGGCCTTACCTACGAGCAGTACTTC	CATSKGSGLTYEQYF
many	TRBJ1-5	.	TRBV11-2	TGTGCCAGCAGCTTAGCGACTGGCTGCAGCAATCAGCCCCAGCATTTT	CASSLATGCSNQPQHF
many	TRBJ1-1	.	TRBV11-2	TGTGCCAGCAGCTTAGTAGGCTTGGAGAACACTGAAGCTTTCTTT	CASSLVGLENTEAFF
few	TRBJ1-1	TRBD1	TRBV29-1	TGCAGCGTTGAGCCCACCGGGACAGGGGGTCGAGCTTTCTTT	CSVEPTGTGGRAFF
.	TRBJ2-7	TRBD2	TRBV20-1	TGCAGTGCTAGCATTTCCGGACTAGCGACTGAGCAGTACTTC	CSASISGLATEQYF
.	TRBJ2-5	.	TRBV29-1	TGCGGCGTTTCTCGGAGGGGGGAGACCCAGTACTTC	CGVSRRGETQYF
many	TRBJ2-1	TRBD1	TRBV12-3/TRBV12-4	TGTGCCAGCAGTGAGCGCGGGACAGGGAACAATGAGCAGTTCTTC	CASSERGTGNNEQFF
.	TRBJ1-6	.	TRBV13	TGTGCCAGCAGCTTAGGCCGGGGGTCCGGTTCACCCCTCCACTTT	CASSLGRGSGSPLHF
.	TRBJ1-1	.	TRBV9	TGTGCCAGCAGCGTAGGATGGGGTATGAACACTGAAGCTTTCTTT	CASSVGWGMNTEAFF
many	TRBJ2-1	TRBD1	TRBV11-2	TGTGCCAGCAGCTTAGTTGGGACAGGGGTCGGTGAGCAGTTCTTC	CASSLVGTGVGEQFF
few	TRBJ2-3	TRBD2	TRBV7-9	TGTGCCAGCAGCATAACTAGCGAAGGCACAGATACGCAGTATTTT	CASSITSEGTDTQYF
many	TRBJ1-1	.	TRBV7-9	TGTGCCAGCAGCTCAGATAACAGGATGTTGACTGAAGCTTTCTTT	CASSSDNRMLTEAFF
.	TRBJ1-1	.	TRBV9	TGTGCCAGCAGCGTAGGGGGCGATTTGAACACTGAAGCTTTCTTT	CASSVGGDLNTEAFF
many	TRBJ2-1	.	TRBV6-5	TGTGCCAGCAGTTACAGGTCTCCCTTCTCCTACAATGAGCAGTTCTTC	CASSYRSPFSYNEQFF
.	TRBJ2-7	TRBD1	TRBV9	TGTGTCAGCAGCGTCCGGGACAGGAGCCTGGAGCAGTACTTC	CVSSVRDRSLEQYF
many	TRBJ2-1	TRBD1	TRBV12-3/TRBV12-4	TGTGCCAGCAGGTCTACCGGGACAGTAGGCTACAATGAGCAGTTCTTC	CASRSTGTVGYNEQFF
many	TRBJ2-3	.	TRBV18	TGTGCCAGCTCACCACTGAAGGATACGCAGTATTTT	CASSPLKDTQYF
.	TRBJ2-7	.	TRBV19	TGTGCCAGTAGTATAACCGACAGCCACGGGAACGAGCAGTACTTC	CASSITDSHGNEQYF
.	TRBJ1-2	TRBD1	TRBV29-1	TGCAGCGGCGGACAGGTGCCCTATGGCTACACCTTC	CSGGQVPYGYTF
many	TRBJ1-4	.	TRBV18	TGTGCCAGCTCACCCTGGGCTAATGAAAAACTGTTTTTT	CASSPWANEKLFF
many	TRBJ1-5	TRBD1	TRBV19	TGTGCCAGTAGAAACCGGGACAGCCGTAGCAATCAGCCCCAGCATTTT	CASRNRDSRSNQPQHF
many	TRBJ1-1	.	TRBV7-9	TGTGCCAGCAGCCCATCGACAAGGAACACTGAAGCTTTCTTT	CASSPSTRNTEAFF
many	TRBJ2-1	.	TRBV20-1	TGCAGTGCTAGATCCCGGCGGCGGGGCAATGAGCAGTTCTTC	CSARSRRRGNEQFF
many	TRBJ2-3	TRBD2	TRBV11-2	TGTGCCAGCAGCTTTCATTTAGCGGGAGGGCTTACAGATACGCAGTATTTT	CASSFHLAGGLTDTQYF
many	TRBJ2-3	TRBD2	TRBV12-3/TRBV12-4	TGTGCCAGCGCATGGGGTAGCGGGAGAACAGATACGCAGTATTTT	CASAWGSGRTDTQYF
.	TRBJ2-1	TRBD2	TRBV9	TGTGCCAGCACCACCTTAGCGGGAGCATCCTACAATGAGCAGTTCTTC	CASTTLAGASYNEQFF